This T cell receptor beta chain was sequenced during a study of post-analysis software for immune sequencing data. In the study overall: Relapsing-remitting, secondary progressive and progressive-relapsing multiple sclerosis were all included among the disease courses. General study points: The F measure placed samples prepared in the same batch into strongly shared clusters. Patients carried roughly 5 TRBV segments more frequently than controls did, and TRBV5-6, TRBV5-1 and TRBV20-1 were among them.

Germline V gene sequence: CDR1 SGHTA, CDR2 FQGNSA. J lost 2 bases, V lost 5 bases, and 6 bases had no gene match. This CDR3 has 17 residues. cDNA libraries of TCR beta carried unique molecular identifiers. In TCRdb, the PCR reads were re-called with MiXCR into one record per CDR3 protein. The sample lists hundreds of thousands of distinct CDR3 sequences; roughly 36% were seen once. Only one count was recorded for this clonotype. Its antigen remains unknown. The sequence was collected from a girl aged 10-17 years with multiple sclerosis. This chain uses TRBV7-2 with TRBJ2-1; 13 bases line up with TRBD2. The sample was blood. The CDR3 loop is CASSRKLAGGAYNEQFF. The CDR3 region has the DNA TGTGCCAGCAGCCGGAAACTAGCGGGGGGGGCCTACAATGAGCAGTTCTTC.